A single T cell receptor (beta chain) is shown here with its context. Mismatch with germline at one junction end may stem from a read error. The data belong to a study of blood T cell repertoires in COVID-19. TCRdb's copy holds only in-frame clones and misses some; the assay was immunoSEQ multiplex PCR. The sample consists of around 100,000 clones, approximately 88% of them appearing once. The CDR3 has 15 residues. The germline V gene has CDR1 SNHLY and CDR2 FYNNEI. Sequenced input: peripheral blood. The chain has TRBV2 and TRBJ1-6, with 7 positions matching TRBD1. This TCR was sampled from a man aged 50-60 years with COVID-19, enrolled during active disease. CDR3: CASRSGTEYNSPLHF. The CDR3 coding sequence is TGTGCCAGCAGATCCGGGACAGAGTATAATTCGCCCCTCCACTTT.